These 32 T cell receptor beta chains share one sample of origin, sequenced in a study of cytomegalovirus exposure and HLA in healthy donors. The PCR used 60 Vbeta and 13 Jbeta primers. Produced via immunoSEQ multiplex PCR; TCRdb's table is partial and in-frame only. Altogether about 170,000 clones are present, roughly 80% being singletons, with the ten largest covering about 2.4%. Sequenced: PBMCs. Receptor source: a male donor in good health and CMV-seronegative.

This chain uses TRBV6-5 with TRBJ1-4; 7 nucleotides line up with TRBD1. The CDR3 extends over 14 amino acids. Germline CDR1 and CDR2: MNHEY and SVGAGI. V was pared by 5 bases and J by 3 bases, with 3 bases of the junction left unmatched. The CDR3 region is CASSPQGANEKLFF. The CDR3 bases are TGTGCCAGCAGTCCTCAGGGGGCTAATGAAAAACTGTTTTTT.

V is TRBV18 and J is TRBJ2-2; D possibly corresponds to TRBD2 (5 bases). The germline V gene has CDR1 KGHSH and CDR2 LQKENI. There are 14 residues in the CDR3. Between the trimmed V and J ends, which lost 2 bases and 4 bases, there was a span of 8 bases. Here the CDR3 reads CASSPVAGTGELFF. CDR3 sequence (DNA): TGTGCCAGCTCACCAGTGGCGGGCACCGGGGAGCTGTTTTTT.

V and J are TRBV27 and TRBJ1-3; D is unresolved. The V gene's germline CDR1 is MNHEY and CDR2 SMNVEV (reference sequence). Trimming stripped 5 bases from V and 0 bases from J, with 14 bases between. The CDR3 extends over 16 amino acids. The CDR3 here is CASSPAPGISGNTIYF. CDR3 nucleotides: TGTGCCAGCAGTCCTGCTCCGGGGATCTCTGGAAACACCATATATTTT.

The chain combines TRBV5-8 with TRBJ1-4, with D hard to call. The V end lost 0 bases, the J end lost 12 bases, and 15 bases lay between the germline ends. Germline V gives CDR1 SGHTS, CDR2 YDEGEE. CDR3 length: 14 amino acids. The CDR3 here is CASSLAQESSELFF. CDR3 coding DNA: TGTGCCAGCAGCTTGGCCCAGGAAAGTAGCGAACTGTTTTTT.

This clone was observed a handful of times. The chain links TRBV28 to TRBJ1-5; D is undetermined. V was pared by 10 bases and J by 2 bases, with 9 bases between. The CDR3 runs 12 residues. Germline V gene sequence: CDR1 MDHEN, CDR2 SYDVKM. The CDR3 DNA is TGTGCCACCTCGGGAGGCAATCAGCCCCAGCATTTT. This encodes CATSGGNQPQHF.

The CDR3 DNA reads TGTGCCAGCAGCCCGGGACTAGCGGGAGTCTACGAGCAGTACTTC. Protein: CASSPGLAGVYEQYF. V and J are TRBV28 and TRBJ2-7; 14 nucleotides align to TRBD2. V dropped 6 bases and J dropped 3; count of bases not matched to a gene: 4. The CDR3 runs 15 residues. Looked up from germline, CDR1 is MDHEN and CDR2 is SYDVKM. Filled out from reference TRBV28 and TRBJ2-7, the complete variable domain reads DVKVTQSSRYLVKRTGEKVFLECVQDMDHENMFWYRQDPGLGLRLIYFSYDVKMKEKGDIPEGYSVSREKKERFSLILESASTNQTSMYLCASSPGLAGVYEQYFGPGTRLTVT.

V and J are TRBV7-9 and TRBJ2-2; a possible D gene is TRBD1 (6 bases). Trimming left V 4 bases short and J 6 bases short, with 15 bases between. CDR1 is SEHNR, CDR2 FQNEAQ, per germline (reference sequence). The CDR3 has 15 amino acids. This CDR3 reads CASSSLYRVPGELFF. In DNA, the CDR3 is TGTGCCAGCAGCTCACTCTACAGGGTTCCCGGGGAGCTGTTTTTT.

The chain links TRBV6-6 to TRBJ1-2; 9 bases are shared with TRBD1. The V segment lost 5 bases and the J segment 7 bases; nucleotides outside the gene matches: 5. Per germline, CDR1 MNHNY and CDR2 SVGAGI (reference sequence). This CDR3 is built from 13 residues. This CDR3 reads CASSRGQGGGYTF. CDR3 nucleotides: TGTGCCAGCAGTCGGGGACAGGGAGGTGGCTACACCTTC.

The chain uses TRBV9 and TRBJ2-7, with TRBD1 matching over 8 bases. The germline V gene has CDR1 SGDLS and CDR2 YYNGEE. Trimming cost V 5 bases and J 3 bases; bases outside gene matches: 7. This CDR3 is built from 14 residues. The CDR3 DNA sequence: TGTGCCAGCAGTCCCGGACAGGGTCGCTACGAGCAGTACTTC. Translation gives CASSPGQGRYEQYF.

V gene TRBV15 combines with J gene TRBJ2-2; 7 bases are a match to TRBD2. V was clipped by 11 bases and J by 7 bases; unmatched bases: 7. From germline, CDR1 is LNHNV and CDR2 YYDKDF (reference sequence). This CDR3 contains 12 residues. CDR3 protein: CASRTSVGELFF. CDR3 sequence (DNA): TGTGCCTCGAGGACTAGTGTCGGGGAGCTGTTTTTT.

The gene calls are TRBV7-9 and TRBJ2-2; 13 bases are a match to TRBD2. V lost 3 bases, J lost 1 base, and 5 bases stayed unmatched. The CDR3 has 18 amino acids. Germline CDR1 SEHNR, CDR2 FQNEAQ (reference sequence). The CDR3 DNA reads as TGTGCCAGCAGCTTCCGGACTAGCGGGAGTGGGAACACCGGGGAGCTGTTTTTT. This gives the protein CASSFRTSGSGNTGELFF.

This clone was recorded a few times. The gene calls are TRBV7-2 and TRBJ1-1; perhaps TRBD1 as D (5 bases). This CDR3 is 16 amino acids long. Germline assignment: CDR1 SGHTA and CDR2 FQGNSA. The V end was cut by 1 base, the J end by 0 bases, with 12 bases between. This CDR3 is CASSLGPGGLNTEAFF. CDR3 DNA sequence: TGTGCCAGCAGCTTAGGGCCGGGGGGTCTGAACACTGAAGCTTTCTTT.

The rearrangement uses TRBV19 and TRBJ1-1, with 9 bases aligning to TRBD1. There are 15 residues in the CDR3. J was trimmed by 6 bases and V by 4 bases; bases with no gene match: 9. Germline V gene data show CDR1 as LNHDA and CDR2 as SQIVND (reference sequence). In DNA, the CDR3 is TGTGCCAGTAGTAAGCCGTCCGGGACAGGGCCTGAAGCTTTCTTT. It yields the protein CASSKPSGTGPEAFF.

The chain couples TRBV6-5 to TRBJ2-7; 8 bases are a match to TRBD2. With 6 bases clipped from V and 1 base from J, the junction kept 5 bases outside the gene matches. The germline V gene has CDR1 MNHEY and CDR2 SVGAGI. This CDR3 has 14 amino acids. CDR3 residues: CASSTSGPSYEQYF. The CDR3 nucleotides read TGTGCCAGCAGCACTAGCGGCCCTTCCTACGAGCAGTACTTC.

The rearrangement links TRBV6-6 to TRBJ1-3; no definite D call. CDR3 size: 13 residues. The germline V gene has CDR1 MNHNY and CDR2 SVGAGI (reference sequence). The V and J ends lost 6 bases and 3 bases respectively, with 9 bases between them. As DNA, the CDR3 is TGTGCCAGCAGGTTCCTAGATGGAAACACCATATATTTT. This codes for CASRFLDGNTIYF.

V is TRBV4-1 and J is TRBJ2-1, with TRBD2 identical over 8 bases. Trimming removed 1 base from V and 9 bases from J; junction bases left unmatched: 5. From germline, CDR1 is MGHRA and CDR2 YSYEKL. The CDR3 has 14 amino acids. The CDR3: CASSQVGREGEQFF. In DNA form, the CDR3 reads TGCGCCAGCAGCCAAGTCGGGAGGGAGGGTGAGCAGTTCTTC.

The V and J genes are TRBV7-2 and TRBJ2-7, with 9 bases that match TRBD1. Germline CDR1 and CDR2: SGHTA and FQGNSA. Trimming cost V 5 bases and J 1 base; bases outside gene matches: 9. The CDR3 has 16 amino acids. The chain's CDR3 is CASSPDRGFFSYEQYF. The DNA for the CDR3 is TGTGCCAGCAGCCCCGACAGGGGGTTCTTTTCCTACGAGCAGTACTTC.

The V call is TRBV28, the J call TRBJ1-2; 7 bases are a match to TRBD1. The junction had 13 bases not matched to a gene; V was cut back by 7 bases and J by 8 bases. Germline V gene data show CDR1 as MDHEN and CDR2 as SYDVKM. This CDR3 has 14 residues. CDR3 loop: CASKSTGDGMGYTF. CDR3 coding DNA: TGTGCCAGCAAATCAACAGGGGATGGTATGGGCTACACCTTC.

The gene calls are TRBV20-1 and TRBJ2-7; D is possibly TRBD2 (5 bases). CDR1 is DFQATT and CDR2 is SNEGSKA in the germline V gene (reference sequence). This CDR3 contains 11 residues. V lost 6 bases, J lost 6 bases, and 12 bases lay in between. The chain's CDR3 is CSARWGVEQYF. For the CDR3, the DNA is TGCAGTGCCAGATGGGGAGTCGAGCAGTACTTC.

This rearrangement joins TRBV28 to TRBJ2-5; the match to TRBD2 covers 8 bases. The CDR3 length is 14 residues. CDR1 MDHEN and CDR2 SYDVKM come from the germline V gene. J gave up 10 bases and V 5 bases, and 12 bases lay outside the gene matches. CDR3: CASSTSRGGRDQYF. CDR3 bases: TGTGCCAGCAGTACCTCCCGGGGGGGGCGGGACCAGTACTTC.

The chain uses TRBV4-1 and TRBJ1-1; TRBD1 agrees at 8 bases. V lost 4 bases to trimming and J lost 9 bases; unmatched junction nucleotides: 13. This CDR3 has 15 residues. CDR1 and CDR2 from the germline V gene are MGHRA and YSYEKL. CDR3 in DNA: TGCGCCAGCAGCCCTCGGACAGGGAAGATGGGGAAAGCTTTCTTT. Translation: CASSPRTGKMGKAFF.

This chain joins TRBV6-1 and TRBJ2-3; D is possibly TRBD1 (5 bases). V was clipped by 1 base and J by 4 bases, with 15 bases between them. The CDR3 runs to 16 residues. The germline V gene has CDR1 MNHNS and CDR2 SASEGT. The CDR3 DNA is TGTGCCAGCAGTGAAGTGGCAGGGTGGGGCCCAGATACGCAGTATTTT. Protein: CASSEVAGWGPDTQYF.

The CDR3 sequence is CATNNQPQHF. CDR3 in DNA: TGTGCCACCAATAATCAGCCCCAGCATTTT. The rearrangement joins TRBV7-8 to TRBJ1-5; D gene uncertain. The V and J ends lost 10 bases and 4 bases respectively, with 5 bases between them. Looked up from germline, CDR1 is SGHVS and CDR2 is FQNEAQ. CDR3 length: 10 amino acids.

The rearrangement uses TRBV5-6 and TRBJ1-5; TRBD1 might be the D (6 bases). CDR1 and CDR2 from the germline V gene are SGHDT and YYEEEE. V was clipped by 4 bases and J by 6 bases, with 11 bases between them. The length of the CDR3 is 13 residues. The CDR3 nucleotides are TGTGCCAGCAGCGTACAGGGTGGTCAGCCCCAGCATTTT. Protein sequence: CASSVQGGQPQHF.

This rearrangement joins TRBV19 to TRBJ2-3; the match to TRBD2 covers 13 bases. The V gene end was trimmed by 0 bases and the J gene end by 6 bases; junction bases not matched to a gene: 12. Germline loops: CDR1 LNHDA, CDR2 SQIVND (reference sequence). This CDR3 comprises 19 residues. This CDR3 reads CASSIDGGTGLAGADTQYF. For the CDR3, the DNA is TGTGCCAGTAGTATAGATGGCGGTACAGGACTAGCGGGAGCGGATACGCAGTATTTT.

The chain links TRBV27 to TRBJ2-1; TRBD2 agrees at 10 bases. CDR1 is MNHEY and CDR2 is SMNVEV in the germline V gene (reference sequence). V shed 5 bases and J 15 bases; nucleotides not matched to a gene: 13. CDR3 size: 14 residues. Here the CDR3 DNA reads TGTGCCAGCAGTCGGGGCCCAGCTAGCGGGGGTCCGTTCTTC. Protein sequence: CASSRGPASGGPFF.

The chain has TRBV13 and TRBJ2-4, with 7 bases matching TRBD2. CDR3 length: 17 amino acids. The V segment lost 0 bases and the J segment 2 bases; nucleotides outside the gene matches: 7. The germline V gene has CDR1 PRHDT and CDR2 FYEKMQ (reference sequence). This chain's CDR3 is CASSLGDAGETKNIQYF. The DNA for the CDR3 is TGTGCCAGCAGCTTAGGCGACGCGGGGGAAACCAAAAACATTCAGTACTTC. The complete variable domain, with remaining parts taken from reference TRBV13 and TRBJ2-4, reads AAGVIQSPRHLIKEKRETATLKCYPIPRHDTVYWYQQGPGQDPQFLISFYEKMQSDKGSIPDRFSAQQFSDYHSELNMSSLELGDSALYFCASSLGDAGETKNIQYFGAGTRLSVL.

The rearrangement links TRBV28 to TRBJ1-1, with a weak D call TRBD1 (5 bases). V lost 4 bases and J lost 5, with 11 bases in between. The germline V gene has CDR1 MDHEN and CDR2 SYDVKM. CDR3 size: 13 residues. In nucleotides, the CDR3 is TGTGCCAGCAGTTCCAGGGTTCGAACTGAAGCTTTCTTT. Its protein is CASSSRVRTEAFF.

This sequence joins TRBV30 and TRBJ2-7; D might be TRBD1 (6 bases). The ends were cut back, 7 bases at V and 2 bases at J, with 12 bases in the middle. The germline gives CDR1 GTSNPN, CDR2 SVGIG (reference sequence). The CDR3 contains 12 residues. CDR3 in DNA: TGTGCCTCTCGACAGGACCCCTACGAGCAGTACTTC. Its translation: CASRQDPYEQYF.

As to this clone: In the same sample, other DNA sequences code for this CDR3. The chain has TRBV5-1 and TRBJ1-1, with no clear D. The germline CDR1 and CDR2 sequences are SGHRS and YFSETQ. The CDR3 is 12 amino acids. Trimming left V 0 bases short and J 11 bases short, with 11 bases between. CDR3 DNA sequence: TGCGCCAGCAGCTTGGTGGGAGATGAGGCTTTCTTT. Protein sequence: CASSLVGDEAFF.

Here the CDR3 reads CASSEQGAPGYGYTF. The CDR3 DNA sequence: TGTGCCAGCAGTGAACAGGGGGCGCCGGGCTATGGCTACACCTTC. V gene TRBV2 combines with J gene TRBJ1-2, with TRBD1 identical over 8 bases. Germline values: CDR1 SNHLY, CDR2 FYNNEI. Losses at the gene ends were 2 bases for V and 4 bases for J; bases not matched to a gene: 6. The length of the CDR3 is 15 residues.

The chain couples TRBV18 to TRBJ1-1; 10 bases align to TRBD1. Trimming cost V 2 bases and J 1 base; bases outside gene matches: 1. The CDR3 runs 15 residues. Germline CDR1 reads KGHSH; CDR2 reads LQKENI. In nucleotides, the CDR3 is TGTGCCAGCTCACCAGGGACAGGGGCGAACACTGAAGCTTTCTTT. Its protein is CASSPGTGANTEAFF. Full variable domain (missing parts from reference TRBV18 and TRBJ1-1): NAGVMQNPRHLVRRRGQEARLRCSPMKGHSHVYWYRQLPEEGLKFMVYLQKENIIDESGMPKERFSAEFPKEGPSILRIQQVVRGDSAAYFCASSPGTGANTEAFFGQGTRLTVV.